This T cell receptor (beta chain) derives from a study of PD-L1 blockade in urothelial cancer. The wider study: Median blood clonality was roughly 0.087, with tens of thousands of unique TCRs.

Profiled with immunoSEQ multiplex PCR; TCRdb holds only in-frame clones, not every one. Of tens of thousands of clones listed, roughly 84% are singletons. This receptor was obtained from a man aged 60 to 75 with urothelial cancer. The sample in question was PBMCs, obtained around atezolizumab (anti-PD-L1) treatment.

CDR3 nucleotides: TGTGCCAGCATCAAGCGGGAGAACCACGAGCAGTACTTC. Its protein product is CASIKRENHEQYF. The rearrangement uses TRBV6-1 and TRBJ2-7; 8 positions agree with TRBD2. The CDR3 consists of 13 residues. CDR1 and CDR2 (germline): MNHNS, SASEGT. V gave up 7 bases and J gave up 5 bases; unmatched junction bases: 7.